The 2 T cell receptor beta chains in this list originate from one sample, sequenced in a study of early T cells in non-severe SARS-CoV-2 infection. TCRdb ran MiXCR on the 5' RACE reads and lists one entry per CDR3 protein. The top ten hold 5.5% to 6.5% of the sample, which has fewer than 60,000 distinct CDR3 sequences, about 4.2% seen once. What was sequenced was whole blood. These receptors all come from an adult who was a healthcare worker with PCR-confirmed SARS-CoV-2 infection or an uninfected control (not recorded which).

Notes on this clonotype: Being one base from a much bigger clone, this may be a read error. The V gene is TRBV6-6, the J gene TRBJ1-1; the D gene is possibly TRBD1 (5 bases). Germline CDR1 is MNHNY and CDR2 is SVGAGI (reference sequence). The CDR3 is 13 amino acids. V was trimmed by 5 bases and J by 5 bases, leaving 12 bases between them. The CDR3, as DNA: TGTGCCAGCAGTAGAGGGGTTGGAACTGAAGCTTTCTTT. Its translation: CASSRGVGTEAFF.

This clonotype showed up many times. The CDR3 DNA reads TGCAGTGCTAGCCCAGGACAGGGGGCGGGCGAAAAACTGTTTTTT. This codes for CSASPGQGAGEKLFF. The V call is TRBV20-1, the J call TRBJ1-4, with 11 positions matching TRBD1. Losses at the gene ends were 3 bases for V and 8 bases for J; bases not matched to a gene: 8. There are 15 residues in the CDR3. Germline V CDR1 and CDR2: DFQATT, SNEGSKA (reference sequence).